The 16 T cell receptor beta chains below were found in one sample sequenced in a study of T cell repertoires in cytomegalovirus infection. These TCRs are of unknown antigen specificity. TCRdb fed the reads into MiXCR, producing one record per CDR3 protein. The sample holds under 130,000 distinct CDR3 sequences, around 45% seen once. Sequencing used CD8+ T cells from cultured PBMCs, obtained from culture after CMV antigen stimulation. These receptors all come from a human donor in good health (CMV status not recorded). Some clones in this sample may be carry-over from other donors' samples.

This clonotype was seen many times. V and J are TRBV28 and TRBJ1-5; D gene ambiguous. Germline CDR1 and CDR2: MDHEN and SYDVKM. The CDR3 extends over 15 amino acids. Trimming removed 7 bases from V and 0 bases from J, with 13 bases in between. CDR3 bases: TGTGCCAGCATCTCAGGAGCGTATAGCAATCAGCCCCAGCATTTT. Protein: CASISGAYSNQPQHF.

This clonotype showed up just a few times. V usage is TRBV29-1 and J usage is TRBJ1-1; D is unclear. The CDR3 runs 14 residues. The V gene lost 4 bases and the J gene lost 1 base, with 13 bases spanning the gap. Germline V gene lookup returns CDR1 SQVTM and CDR2 ANQGSEA. CDR3 region: CSVVSPQENTEAFF. DNA for the CDR3: TGCAGCGTTGTTTCCCCGCAGGAGAACACTGAAGCTTTCTTT.

The gene calls are TRBV2 and TRBJ2-1, with 8 bases aligning to TRBD2. This CDR3 is 18 amino acids long. Germline-derived CDR1 and CDR2 are SNHLY and FYNNEI. With V trimmed by 3 bases and J by 5 bases, 15 bases remained unmatched. The CDR3 reads CASSDTSGRERRDNEQFF. The CDR3 DNA reads TGTGCCAGCAGTGACACTAGCGGTAGAGAGAGACGGGACAATGAGCAGTTCTTC. Complete variable domain (other parts from reference TRBV2 and TRBJ2-1): EPEVTQTPSHQVTQMGQEVILRCVPISNHLYFYWYRQILGQKVEFLVSFYNNEISEKSEIFDDQFSVERPDGSNFTLKIRSTKLEDSAMYFCASSDTSGRERRDNEQFFGPGTRLTVL.

The J gene is TRBJ2-2, the V gene TRBV25-1; 9 nucleotides line up with TRBD1. There are 15 residues in the CDR3. V dropped 2 bases and J dropped 5; count of bases not matched to a gene: 3. The germline V gene encodes CDR1 MGHDK and CDR2 SYGVNS. CDR3 nucleotides: TGTGCCAGCAGTGAAGTGACAGGGGGTACCGGGGAGCTGTTTTTT. Translating gives CASSEVTGGTGELFF.

This chain uses TRBV4-2 with TRBJ1-1; the D is unclear. The CDR3 spans 13 residues. V was pared by 4 bases and J by 7 bases, with 13 bases between. The germline gives CDR1 LGHNA, CDR2 YNFKEQ. The chain's CDR3 is CASSPPSGNEAFF. The DNA for the CDR3 is TGTGCCAGCAGCCCACCCTCGGGAAATGAAGCTTTCTTT.

The J gene is TRBJ2-1, the V gene TRBV27; 12 bases line up with TRBD2. This CDR3 contains 16 residues. Trimming took 5 bases from V and 6 from J; bases not matched to a gene: 8. The V gene's germline CDR1 is MNHEY and CDR2 SMNVEV (reference sequence). CDR3 sequence (DNA): TGTGCCAGCAGTAAGCTAGCGGGGGGGCCGGGCAATGAGCAGTTCTTC. Translating gives CASSKLAGGPGNEQFF.

This clonotype occurred a few times. V and J are TRBV28 and TRBJ1-1; 10 nucleotides align to TRBD1. The CDR3 has 19 amino acids. Germline V lookup: CDR1 MDHEN, CDR2 SYDVKM. Trimming removed 2 bases from V and 5 bases from J; junction bases left unmatched: 17. CDR3 region: CASSLGIIGTGELGTEAFF. Written as DNA, the CDR3 is TGTGCCAGCAGTTTAGGTATTATCGGGACAGGGGAGTTGGGGACTGAAGCTTTCTTT.

As regards this clonotype: A junction boundary mismatches the germline segment, possibly from a read error. The chain links TRBV12-3 or TRBV12-4 to TRBJ2-3; TRBD1 matches 7 bases. This CDR3 is 16 amino acids long. The CDR3 coding sequence is TGTACCAGCATACCCAGACAGGGTCCGAGCACAGATACGCAGTATTTT. Translation: CTSIPRQGPSTDTQYF.

V usage is TRBV25-1 and J usage is TRBJ2-3; 10 bases fit TRBD2. Germline V gene data show CDR1 as MGHDK and CDR2 as SYGVNS. This CDR3 has 14 amino acids. V gave up 4 bases and J gave up 4 bases; unmatched junction bases: 2. The CDR3 DNA follows: TGTGCCAGCAGTGCAGGGACTAGCGCAGATACGCAGTATTTT. It encodes CASSAGTSADTQYF.

The CDR3 reads CASSSQAANYNEQFF. CDR3 DNA: TGTGCCAGCAGCTCCCAAGCGGCAAACTACAATGAGCAGTTCTTC. This chain links TRBV7-2 with TRBJ2-1; tentative D call: TRBD2 (5 bases). Germline V CDR1 and CDR2: SGHTA, FQGNSA. This CDR3 contains 15 residues. Trimming took 4 bases from V and 3 from J, leaving 13 bases between them.

J is TRBJ1-2 and V is TRBV5-1; 8 nucleotides agree with TRBD1. In germline, CDR1 is SGHRS, CDR2 YFSETQ. The CDR3 extends over 15 amino acids. V was pared by 1 base and J by 6 bases, with 8 bases of the junction left unmatched. CDR3 bases: TGCGCCAGCAGCTTGATGTTACAGGGGGAAGATGGCTACACCTTC. Translation gives CASSLMLQGEDGYTF.

This clonotype was recorded a few times. This rearrangement joins TRBV2 to TRBJ2-7; 10 bases are shared with TRBD1. Losses at the gene ends were 6 bases for V and 3 bases for J; bases not matched to a gene: 11. Germline CDR1 SNHLY, CDR2 FYNNEI. The CDR3 loop spans 16 amino acids. This chain's CDR3 is CASSSKRQGARYEQYF. The CDR3 DNA reads as TGTGCCAGCAGCTCGAAACGACAGGGGGCACGCTACGAGCAGTACTTC.

The chain recombines TRBV12-3 or TRBV12-4 with TRBJ2-5, with 7 positions matching TRBD1. The trim removed 7 bases at V and 1 base at J, leaving 9 bases unmatched. This CDR3 is built from 15 residues. The CDR3 sequence is CASKPGQTLQETQYF. The CDR3 DNA reads as TGTGCCAGCAAACCGGGACAGACACTCCAAGAGACCCAGTACTTC.

In its sample, this clonotype was seen a few times. CDR3 loop: CASSPTRPQETQYF. CDR3 coding DNA: TGTGCCAGCAGTCCGACTAGACCGCAAGAGACCCAGTACTTC. The chain couples TRBV27 to TRBJ2-5; TRBD2 might be the D (6 bases). The CDR3 contains 14 residues. In germline, CDR1 is MNHEY, CDR2 SMNVEV (reference sequence). Between the trimmed V and J ends, which lost 5 bases and 2 bases, there was a span of 12 bases.

This clonotype was counted ten times or more. The CDR3 DNA is TGTGCCAGCAGCTTCAAGGGTGGACAGGGAGAGACCCAGTACTTC. Protein product: CASSFKGGQGETQYF. V usage is TRBV7-8 and J usage is TRBJ2-5; TRBD1 matches at 8 bases. CDR1 and CDR2 from the germline V gene are SGHVS and FQNEAQ. J was trimmed by 4 bases and V by 3 bases; bases with no gene match: 7. CDR3 length equals 15 residues.

The V call is TRBV7-9, the J call TRBJ2-2, with 12 bases that match TRBD1. The germline gives CDR1 SEHNR, CDR2 FQNEAQ (reference sequence). The CDR3 is made up of 15 amino acids. J lost 6 bases, V lost 9 bases, and 8 bases had no gene match. In nucleotides, the CDR3 is TGTGCCAGTCTCCCCGGGACAGGGGGCCCCGGGGAGCTGTTTTTT. Translation: CASLPGTGGPGELFF.